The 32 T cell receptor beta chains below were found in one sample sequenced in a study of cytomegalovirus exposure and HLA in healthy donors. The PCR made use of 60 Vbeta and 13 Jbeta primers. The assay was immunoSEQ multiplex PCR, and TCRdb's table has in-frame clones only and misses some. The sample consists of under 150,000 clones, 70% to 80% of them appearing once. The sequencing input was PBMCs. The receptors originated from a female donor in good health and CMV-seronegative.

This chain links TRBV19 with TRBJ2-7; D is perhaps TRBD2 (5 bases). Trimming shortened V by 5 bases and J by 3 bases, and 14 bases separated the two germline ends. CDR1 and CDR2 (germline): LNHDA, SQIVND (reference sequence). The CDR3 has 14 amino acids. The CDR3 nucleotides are TGTGCCAGTAGTGCCTCCCGAGGGCTCTACGAGCAGTACTTC. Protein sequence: CASSASRGLYEQYF.

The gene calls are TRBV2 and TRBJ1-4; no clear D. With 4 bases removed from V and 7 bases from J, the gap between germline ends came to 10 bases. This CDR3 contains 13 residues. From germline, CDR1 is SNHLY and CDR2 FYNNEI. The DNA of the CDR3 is TGTGCCAGCAGTGCGGGGTGGCTTGAAAAACTGTTTTTT. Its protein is CASSAGWLEKLFF. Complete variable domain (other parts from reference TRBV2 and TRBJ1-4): EPEVTQTPSHQVTQMGQEVILRCVPISNHLYFYWYRQILGQKVEFLVSFYNNEISEKSEIFDDQFSVERPDGSNFTLKIRSTKLEDSAMYFCASSAGWLEKLFFGSGTQLSVL.

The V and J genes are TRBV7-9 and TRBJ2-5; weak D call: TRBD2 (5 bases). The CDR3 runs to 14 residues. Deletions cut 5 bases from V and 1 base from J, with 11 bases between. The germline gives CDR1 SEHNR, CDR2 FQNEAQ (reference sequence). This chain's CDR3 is CASSDERIQETQYF. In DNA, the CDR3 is TGTGCCAGCAGCGACGAGCGGATCCAAGAGACCCAGTACTTC.

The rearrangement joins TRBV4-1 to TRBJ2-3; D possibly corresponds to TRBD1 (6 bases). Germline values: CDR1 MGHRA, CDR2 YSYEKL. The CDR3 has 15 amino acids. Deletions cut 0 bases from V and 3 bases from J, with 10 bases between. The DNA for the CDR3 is TGCGCCAGCAGCCAAGACCTAAGGGGGACAGATACGCAGTATTTT. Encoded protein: CASSQDLRGTDTQYF.

CDR3 amino acids: CASRPSGRAFTETQYF. The DNA for the CDR3 is TGCGCCAGCAGACCTAGCGGGAGGGCCTTCACCGAGACCCAGTACTTC. This chain uses TRBV10-2 with TRBJ2-5; 12 bases fit TRBD2. Trimming took 6 bases from V and 5 from J; bases not matched to a gene: 10. The CDR3 totals 16 residues. Germline CDR1 is WSHSY and CDR2 is SAAADI.

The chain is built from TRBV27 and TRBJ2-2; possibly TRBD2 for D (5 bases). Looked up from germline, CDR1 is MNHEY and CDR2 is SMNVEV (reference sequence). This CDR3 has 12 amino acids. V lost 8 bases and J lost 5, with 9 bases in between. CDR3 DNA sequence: TGTGCCAGCCTGGACTTTACCGGGGAGCTGTTTTTT. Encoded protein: CASLDFTGELFF.

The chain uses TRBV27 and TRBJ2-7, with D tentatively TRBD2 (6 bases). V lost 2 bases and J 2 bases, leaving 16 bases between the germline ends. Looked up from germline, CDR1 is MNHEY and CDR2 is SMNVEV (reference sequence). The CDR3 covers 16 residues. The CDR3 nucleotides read TGTGCCAGCAGTTTACTAGGGACTTCCAGGACCTACGAGCAGTACTTC. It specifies CASSLLGTSRTYEQYF.

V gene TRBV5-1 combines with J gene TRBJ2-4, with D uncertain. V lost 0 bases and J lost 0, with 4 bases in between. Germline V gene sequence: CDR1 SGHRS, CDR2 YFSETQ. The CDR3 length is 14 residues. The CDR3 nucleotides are TGCGCCAGCAGCTTGGACATAGCCAAAAACATTCAGTACTTC. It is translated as CASSLDIAKNIQYF.

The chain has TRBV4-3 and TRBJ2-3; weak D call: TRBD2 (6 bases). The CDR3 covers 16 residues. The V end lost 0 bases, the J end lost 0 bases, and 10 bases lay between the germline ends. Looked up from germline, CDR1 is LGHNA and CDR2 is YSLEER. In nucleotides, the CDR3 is TGCGCCAGCAGCCAAGAACGGGACTTGAGCACAGATACGCAGTATTTT. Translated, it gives CASSQERDLSTDTQYF.

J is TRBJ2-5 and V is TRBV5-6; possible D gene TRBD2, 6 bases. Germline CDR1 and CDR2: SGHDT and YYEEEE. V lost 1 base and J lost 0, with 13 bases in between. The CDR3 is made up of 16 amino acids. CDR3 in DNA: TGTGCCAGCAGCTTGTCGGGAGAGGGGTACCAAGAGACCCAGTACTTC. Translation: CASSLSGEGYQETQYF.

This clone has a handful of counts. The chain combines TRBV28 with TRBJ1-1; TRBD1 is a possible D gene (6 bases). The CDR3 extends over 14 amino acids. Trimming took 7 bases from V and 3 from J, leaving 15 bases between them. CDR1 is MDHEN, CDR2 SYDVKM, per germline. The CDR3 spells CASKTGYRDTEAFF. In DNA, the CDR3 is TGTGCCAGCAAAACAGGGTATAGGGACACTGAAGCTTTCTTT.

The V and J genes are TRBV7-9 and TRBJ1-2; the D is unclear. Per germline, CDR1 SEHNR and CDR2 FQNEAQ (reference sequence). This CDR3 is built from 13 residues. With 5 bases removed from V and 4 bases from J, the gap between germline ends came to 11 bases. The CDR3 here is CASSQQGGYGYTF. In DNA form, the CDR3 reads TGTGCCAGCAGCCAGCAAGGAGGCTATGGCTACACCTTC.

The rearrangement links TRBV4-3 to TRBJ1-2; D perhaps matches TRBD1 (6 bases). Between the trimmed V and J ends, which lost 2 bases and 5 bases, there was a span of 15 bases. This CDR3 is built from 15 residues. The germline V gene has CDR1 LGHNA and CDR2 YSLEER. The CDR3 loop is CASSQLTGTPYGYTF. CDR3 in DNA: TGCGCCAGCAGCCAATTAACCGGGACACCTTATGGCTACACCTTC.

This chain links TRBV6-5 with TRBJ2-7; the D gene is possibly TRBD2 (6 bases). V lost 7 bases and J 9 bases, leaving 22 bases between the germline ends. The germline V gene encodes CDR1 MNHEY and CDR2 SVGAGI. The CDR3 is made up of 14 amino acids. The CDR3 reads CASTPLRGGVGQYF. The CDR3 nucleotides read TGTGCCAGCACCCCCCTTCGTGGCGGGGTTGGGCAGTACTTC.

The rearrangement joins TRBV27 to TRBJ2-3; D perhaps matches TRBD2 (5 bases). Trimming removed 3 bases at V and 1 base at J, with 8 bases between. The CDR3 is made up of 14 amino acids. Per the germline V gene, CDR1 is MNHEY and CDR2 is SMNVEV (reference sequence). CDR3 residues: CASSFGVGTDTQYF. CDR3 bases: TGTGCCAGCAGTTTCGGGGTGGGCACAGATACGCAGTATTTT.

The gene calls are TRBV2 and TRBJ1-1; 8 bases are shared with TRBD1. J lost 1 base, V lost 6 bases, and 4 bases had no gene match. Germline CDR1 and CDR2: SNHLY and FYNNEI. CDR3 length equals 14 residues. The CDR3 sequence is CASRLDRGNTEAFF. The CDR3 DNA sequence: TGTGCCAGCAGGTTAGACAGGGGGAACACTGAAGCTTTCTTT.

CDR3 residues: CAQSPKREVPGNEQFF. For the CDR3, the DNA is TGTGCTCAAAGCCCCAAGCGGGAGGTACCCGGCAATGAGCAGTTCTTC. The chain employs TRBV2 and TRBJ2-1, with 9 bases identical to TRBD2. Germline CDR1 SNHLY, CDR2 FYNNEI. This CDR3 has 16 amino acids.

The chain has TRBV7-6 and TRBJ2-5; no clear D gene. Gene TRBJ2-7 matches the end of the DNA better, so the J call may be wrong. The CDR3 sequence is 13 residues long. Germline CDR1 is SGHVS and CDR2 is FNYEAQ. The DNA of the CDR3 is TGTGCCAGCAGCTCCTTCCCAGGTGGCGAGCAGTACTTC. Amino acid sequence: CASSSFPGGEQYF.

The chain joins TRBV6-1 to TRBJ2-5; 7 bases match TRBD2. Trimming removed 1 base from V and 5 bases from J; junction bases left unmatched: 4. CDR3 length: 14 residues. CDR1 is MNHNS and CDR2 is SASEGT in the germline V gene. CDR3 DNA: TGTGCCAGCAGTGAAGGTTGGGGAGGGGAGACCCAGTACTTC. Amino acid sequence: CASSEGWGGETQYF.

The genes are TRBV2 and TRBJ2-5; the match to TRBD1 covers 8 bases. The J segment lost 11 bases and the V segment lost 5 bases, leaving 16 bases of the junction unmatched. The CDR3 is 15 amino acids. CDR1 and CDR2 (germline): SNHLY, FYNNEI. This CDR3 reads CASSQTGGLGGEQYF. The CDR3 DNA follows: TGTGCCAGCAGTCAAACAGGGGGATTAGGAGGGGAGCAGTACTTC.

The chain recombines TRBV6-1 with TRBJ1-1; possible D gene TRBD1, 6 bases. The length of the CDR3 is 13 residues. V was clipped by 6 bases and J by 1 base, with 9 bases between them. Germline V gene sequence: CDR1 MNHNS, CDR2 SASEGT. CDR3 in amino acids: CASRKGQNTEAFF. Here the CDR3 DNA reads TGTGCCAGCAGGAAGGGACAGAACACTGAAGCTTTCTTT.

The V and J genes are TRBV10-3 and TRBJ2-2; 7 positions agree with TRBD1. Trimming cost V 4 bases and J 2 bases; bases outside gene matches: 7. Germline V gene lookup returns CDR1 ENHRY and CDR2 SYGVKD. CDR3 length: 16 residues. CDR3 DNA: TGTGCCATCAGTGGCCCCCGGGACAGCAACACCGGGGAGCTGTTTTTT. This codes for CAISGPRDSNTGELFF.

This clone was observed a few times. This CDR3 reads CASSSGGARTQYF. In DNA, the CDR3 is TGTGCCAGCAGTTCGGGGGGGGCGCGTACGCAGTATTTT. The chain joins TRBV27 to TRBJ2-3, with 8 bases lining up with TRBD2. Trimming removed 4 bases from V and 8 bases from J; junction bases left unmatched: 5. The CDR3 contains 13 residues. Germline assignment: CDR1 MNHEY and CDR2 SMNVEV (reference sequence).

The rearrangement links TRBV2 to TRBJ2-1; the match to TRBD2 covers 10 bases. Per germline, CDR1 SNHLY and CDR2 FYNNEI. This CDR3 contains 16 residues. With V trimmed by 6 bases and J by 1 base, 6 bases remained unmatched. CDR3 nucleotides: TGTGCCAGCAGCCAGCGGGGGGGCCTATCCTACAATGAGCAGTTCTTC. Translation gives CASSQRGGLSYNEQFF.

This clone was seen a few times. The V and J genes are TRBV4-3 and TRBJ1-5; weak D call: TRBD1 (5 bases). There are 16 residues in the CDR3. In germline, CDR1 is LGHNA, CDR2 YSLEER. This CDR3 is CAPSIHGSRGNQPQHF. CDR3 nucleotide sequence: TGCGCGCCCTCGATCCATGGGAGTCGGGGGAATCAGCCCCAGCATTTT.

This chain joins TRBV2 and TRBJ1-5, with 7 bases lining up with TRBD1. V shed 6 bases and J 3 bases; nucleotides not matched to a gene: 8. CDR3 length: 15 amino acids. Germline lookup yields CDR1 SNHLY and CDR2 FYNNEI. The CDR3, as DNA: TGTGCCAGCAGAGAACAGGGGTATAACAATCAGCCCCAGCATTTT. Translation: CASREQGYNNQPQHF.

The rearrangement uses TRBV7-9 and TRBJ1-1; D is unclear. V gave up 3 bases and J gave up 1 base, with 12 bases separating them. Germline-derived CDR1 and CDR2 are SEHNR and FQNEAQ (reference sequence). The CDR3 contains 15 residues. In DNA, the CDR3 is TGTGCCAGCAGCTTTGCCCTTACTGCGAACACTGAAGCTTTCTTT. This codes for CASSFALTANTEAFF.

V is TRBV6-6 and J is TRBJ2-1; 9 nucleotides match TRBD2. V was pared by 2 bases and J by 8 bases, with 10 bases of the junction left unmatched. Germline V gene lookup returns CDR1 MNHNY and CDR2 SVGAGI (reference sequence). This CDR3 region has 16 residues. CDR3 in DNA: TGTGCCAGCAGTTACATTCCGCTAGCGGGGAGTTATGAGCAGTTCTTC. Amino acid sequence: CASSYIPLAGSYEQFF.

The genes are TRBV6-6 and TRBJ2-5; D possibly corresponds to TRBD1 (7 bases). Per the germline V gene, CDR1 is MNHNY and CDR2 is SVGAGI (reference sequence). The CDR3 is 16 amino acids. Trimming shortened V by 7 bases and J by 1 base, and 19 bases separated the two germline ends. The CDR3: CASTDREALGQETQYF. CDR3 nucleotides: TGTGCCAGCACTGACAGGGAGGCCTTGGGCCAAGAGACCCAGTACTTC.

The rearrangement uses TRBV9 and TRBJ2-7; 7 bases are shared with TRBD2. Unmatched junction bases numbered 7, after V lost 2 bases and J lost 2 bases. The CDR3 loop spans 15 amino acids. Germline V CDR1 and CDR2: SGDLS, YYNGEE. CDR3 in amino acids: CASSVGTTAAYEQYF. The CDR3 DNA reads TGTGCCAGCAGCGTTGGGACTACCGCCGCCTACGAGCAGTACTTC.

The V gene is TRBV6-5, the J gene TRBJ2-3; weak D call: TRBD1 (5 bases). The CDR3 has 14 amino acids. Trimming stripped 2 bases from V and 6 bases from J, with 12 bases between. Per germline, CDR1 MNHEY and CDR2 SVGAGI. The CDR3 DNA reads TGTGCCAGCAGTTACCAGGGCACCGGGGATACGCAGTATTTT. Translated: CASSYQGTGDTQYF.

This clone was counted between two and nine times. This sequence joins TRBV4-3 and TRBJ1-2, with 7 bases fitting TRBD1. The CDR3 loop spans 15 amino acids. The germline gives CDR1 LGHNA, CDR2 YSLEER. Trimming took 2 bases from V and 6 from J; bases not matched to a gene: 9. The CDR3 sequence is CASSQLLTGIDGYTF. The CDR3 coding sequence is TGCGCCAGCAGCCAACTCTTGACAGGGATCGATGGCTACACCTTC.